What follows describes a single T cell receptor beta chain. The data were obtained in a study of blood T cell repertoires in COVID-19. Study-wide background: Both acute and convalescent COVID-19 samples were obtained from the United States, Italy and Spain. Sources were T cells, B-cell-depleted T cells, or PBMCs; the material itself was cDNA or gDNA.

CDR3 length equals 16 residues. V was clipped by 6 bases and J by 0 bases, with 15 bases between them. In germline, CDR1 is LNHDA, CDR2 SQIVND (reference sequence). Per the original data handling: Researchers report that nucleated cell counts were estimated from reference gene primer amplification. This table comes from immunoSEQ multiplex PCR, and its TCRdb copy is limited to in-frame clones, with some not included. V, J and clone size are those of that table, while D and trimming were read from the DNA. The sample consists of 130,000 or so clones, around 81% of them appearing once. The source material was peripheral blood. The TCR originated in a human donor in a cohort sampled during active COVID-19. The V gene is TRBV19, the J gene TRBJ1-5; D not certain. The CDR3 bases are TGTGCCAGTAGATCGAACGTGGGAGGTAGCAATCAGCCCCAGCATTTT. Amino acid sequence: CASRSNVGGSNQPQHF.